The 15 T cell receptor beta chains reported below all come from one sample, sequenced in a study of T cells in women clearing cervical HPV infection. Using immunoSEQ multiplex PCR, the repertoire was profiled, and TCRdb retains in-frame clones only, with some absent. The specimen's table records about 20,000 clones. The sample was blood buffy coat. The receptors here all came from a woman between 18 and 75 years old with a cervical HPV16 infection that either progressed to CIN3+ or cleared (not recorded which).

Worth noting for this clone: The CDR3 extends 3 residues past the end of the read, so its final part is completed from the germline J gene. The gene calls are TRBV19 and TRBJ1-5; 10 positions agree with TRBD1. V gave up 4 bases and J gave up 2 bases; unmatched junction bases: 2. CDR1 and CDR2 (germline): LNHDA, SQIVND (reference sequence). The CDR3 totals 15 residues. The CDR3: CASSSGTGGNQPQHF. The CDR3 bases that were read are TGTGCCAGTAGTAGTGGGACAGGGGGCAATCAGCCC.

Concerning this clone itself: The sequence runs out 3 residues before the end of the CDR3; the remainder is reconstructed from the germline J gene. The chain uses TRBV7-7 and TRBJ1-2; no reliable D call. Germline values: CDR1 SSHAT, CDR2 FNYEAQ (reference sequence). The CDR3 covers 15 residues. The sequenced CDR3 bases are TGTGCCAGCAGCCTAAGCGGGAGTCCCTACAATGAC. It codes for CASSLSGSPYND. In full, the CDR3 is CASSLSGSPYNDYTF.

As concerns this clone: The read ends 3 residues before the CDR3 terminus; that terminus is restored from the germline J gene. The chain joins TRBV14 to TRBJ1-1; D is unclear. The CDR3 loop spans 16 amino acids. Germline CDR1 SGHDN, CDR2 FVKESK. CDR3 DNA, as far as it was read: TGTGCCAGCAGCCTAACCTTTGGTTTGGCCAAAAACATT. Translation gives CASSLTFGLAKNI. The CDR3, in full, reads CASSLTFGLAKNIAFF.

Comments on this clone: The read gets to within 3 residues of the CDR3 end, and the germline J gene fills in the rest. V gene TRBV7-3 combines with J gene TRBJ1-2; D may be TRBD1 (5 bases). The germline gives CDR1 SGHTA, CDR2 FQGTGA. This CDR3 contains 13 residues. The germline V and J ends were trimmed by 5 bases and 4 bases, with 11 bases remaining between them. The CDR3 region is CASSRGEAYGYTF. The part of the CDR3 DNA that was read is TGTGCCAGCAGCCGAGGGGAGGCCTATGGC.

Regarding this clone: The read terminates 3 residues ahead of where the CDR3 ends, so the germline J gene completes it. The chain is built from TRBV10-1 and TRBJ2-5, with TRBD1 as a possible D gene (6 bases). The V end lost 0 bases, the J end lost 2 bases, and 13 bases lay between the germline ends. This CDR3 has 16 amino acids. The germline gives CDR1 WNHNN, CDR2 SYGVQD (reference sequence). The sequenced CDR3 bases are TGCGCCAGCAGTGAGTCGATGGGGGCAGGTCAAGAGACC. The encoded protein is CASSESMGAGQET. In full, the CDR3 is CASSESMGAGQETQYF.

Here the CDR3 reads CASSYEGRGTDTQYF. Incomplete CDR3 DNA: TGTGCCAGCAGTTACGAGGGCAGGGGCACAGATACG. The gene calls are TRBV6-2 or TRBV6-3 and TRBJ2-3, with D perhaps matching TRBD1 or TRBD2 (5 bases each). The read terminates 3 residues ahead of where the CDR3 ends, so the germline J gene completes it. Germline V gives CDR1 MNHEY, CDR2 SVGEGT. The V and J ends lost 2 bases and 1 base respectively, with 10 bases between them. The CDR3 loop spans 15 amino acids.

Worth noting for this clone: The read halts 3 residues ahead of the CDR3 end, with the missing end drawn from the germline J gene. The chain carries TRBV7-2 and TRBJ2-3, with a weak D call TRBD1 (6 bases). V was pared by 3 bases and J by 4 bases, with 11 bases between. CDR3 size: 14 residues. Per the germline V gene, CDR1 is SGHTA and CDR2 is FQGNSA. The sequenced CDR3 bases are TGTGCCAGCAGCTTTAGGGGGAGAGCAGATACG. Amino acid sequence: CASSFRGRADT. The full CDR3 sequence reads CASSFRGRADTQYF.

In regard to this clone: Read data end 3 residues before the CDR3 end; the end is taken from the germline J gene. The chain couples TRBV19 to TRBJ1-2; D gene ambiguous. The CDR3 is made up of 15 amino acids. CDR1 is LNHDA and CDR2 is SQIVND in the germline V gene (reference sequence). The part of the CDR3 DNA that was read is TGTGCCAGTGCCGCGCAGCGCCTAGCCAAAAACATC. This sequence encodes CASAAQRLAKNI. The complete CDR3 reads CASAAQRLAKNIYTF. Supplemented by reference TRBV19 and TRBJ1-2, the full variable domain reads DGGITQSPKYLFRKEGQNVTLSCEQNLNHDAMYWYRQDPGQGLRLIYYSQIVNDFQKGDIAEGYSVSREKKESFPLTVTSAQKNPTAFYLCASAAQRLAKNIYTFGSGTRLTVV.

A note on this clone: The sequenced fragment ends 3 residues before the CDR3 boundary, so the rest is inferred from the germline J gene. The rearrangement uses TRBV19 and TRBJ2-4; 8 bases are shared with TRBD2. This CDR3 is built from 17 residues. Germline CDR1 reads LNHDA; CDR2 reads SQIVND (reference sequence). J was trimmed by 1 base and V by 3 bases; bases with no gene match: 8. Incomplete CDR3 DNA: TGTGCCAGTAGTATCGGGGGGGGGAGGAATGCCAAAAACATT. Protein sequence: CASSIGGGRNAKNI. The full-length CDR3 reads as CASSIGGGRNAKNIQYF.

Remarks on this clone: The CDR3 goes on 3 residues after the read ends, and that part is filled in from the germline J gene. The chain joins TRBV7-8 to TRBJ2-2; 10 nucleotides match TRBD2. The CDR3 is 15 amino acids. Germline-derived CDR1 and CDR2 are SGHVS and FQNEAQ. V gave up 2 bases and J gave up 6 bases; unmatched junction bases: 3. CDR3: CASSLSLAGAGELFF. The CDR3 DNA, read in part, is TGTGCCAGCAGCTTATCCCTAGCGGGAGCCGGGGAG.

About this clone: The read comes to an end 3 residues before the CDR3 does, leaving the germline J gene to fill in the end. The rearrangement uses TRBV7-8 and TRBJ1-5, with D maybe TRBD1 (5 bases). Germline lookup yields CDR1 SGHVS and CDR2 FQNEAQ. The CDR3 length is 13 residues. Between the trimmed V and J ends, which lost 2 bases and 5 bases, there was a span of 7 bases. The CDR3 spells CASSLTGDQPQHF. The part of the CDR3 DNA that was read is TGTGCCAGCAGCTTAACGGGGGATCAGCCC.

Regarding this clone: The read terminates 3 residues before the CDR3 end, so the remaining end is supplied by the germline J gene. The gene calls are TRBV28 and TRBJ2-5; 7 positions agree with TRBD1. The CDR3 has 15 residues. V gave up 5 bases and J gave up 0 bases; unmatched junction bases: 6. The V gene's germline CDR1 is MDHEN and CDR2 SYDVKM. The CDR3: CASSIGTVYQETQYF. CDR3 DNA, as far as it was read: TGTGCCAGCAGTATCGGGACAGTGTACCAAGAGACC.

To note about this clone: Read coverage stops 3 residues before the CDR3 terminus; the germline J gene supplies the remainder. The chain carries TRBV28 and TRBJ2-1; 11 bases are shared with TRBD2. Germline trimming cut 6 bases from V and 2 bases from J; bases unmatched to any gene: 6. Germline V CDR1 and CDR2: MDHEN, SYDVKM. This CDR3 spans 16 amino acids. The part of the CDR3 DNA that was read is TGTGCCAGCAGCAAACTAGCGGGAGCTCCCTACAATGAG. Translating it yields CASSKLAGAPYNE. The whole CDR3 sequence is CASSKLAGAPYNEQFF.

Regarding this clone: The read comes to an end 3 residues before the CDR3 does, leaving the germline J gene to fill in the end. The chain joins TRBV19 to TRBJ2-6, with 16 bases aligning to TRBD2. The V segment lost 4 bases and the J segment 0 bases; nucleotides outside the gene matches: 6. CDR3 length: 20 residues. Germline values: CDR1 LNHDA, CDR2 SQIVND (reference sequence). CDR3 sequence: CASSTTGTSGRASGANVLTF. The sequenced CDR3 bases are TGTGCCAGTAGTACCACCGGGACTAGCGGGAGGGCCTCTGGGGCCAACGTC.

Details on this clone: The read comes to an end 3 residues before the CDR3 does, leaving the germline J gene to fill in the end. This chain joins TRBV19 and TRBJ2-3, with 14 bases aligning to TRBD2. Germline V gene data show CDR1 as LNHDA and CDR2 as SQIVND (reference sequence). The CDR3 is 16 amino acids. The trim removed 5 bases at V and 4 bases at J, leaving 5 bases unmatched. The CDR3 loop reads CASSGRLAGGPDTQYF. The sequenced part of the CDR3 DNA is TGTGCCAGTAGTGGGAGACTAGCGGGAGGGCCAGATACG.